The 11 T cell receptor beta chains in this list originate from one sample, sequenced in a study of memory CD4+ T cells and cytomegalovirus serostatus. Single viable CD3+CD4+CD8-CD45RO+ cells were sorted as the memory CD4+ T cells. Repertoires were generated with immunoSEQ multiplex PCR, while TCRdb's copy carries only in-frame clones and drops some. Here the sample spans about 45,000 clones, approximately 78% being singletons. Source material: memory CD4+ T cells from blood. Receptors were obtained from an adult in good health and CMV-seronegative.

The chain has TRBV5-1 and TRBJ2-5; the D is unclear. The J call may not be correct, given that the DNA end is closer to TRBJ2-7. This CDR3 spans 12 amino acids. The germline V gene has CDR1 SGHRS and CDR2 YFSETQ. The CDR3 bases are TGCGCCAGCAGGGCAGAGCGATACGAGCAGTACTTC. The encoded protein is CASRAERYEQYF.

The rearrangement joins TRBV7-2 to TRBJ1-1, with D unresolved. Between the trimmed V and J ends, which lost 4 bases and 7 bases, there was a span of 16 bases. This CDR3 has 14 amino acids. The V gene's germline CDR1 is SGHTA and CDR2 FQGNSA. The CDR3 nucleotides are TGTGCCAGCAGCTCTAGAGGAGATCGAGGTGAAGCTTTCTTT. This encodes CASSSRGDRGEAFF.

This chain links TRBV5-1 with TRBJ2-1, with 12 bases matching TRBD2. Germline trimming cut 4 bases from V and 10 bases from J; bases unmatched to any gene: 6. CDR1 is SGHRS and CDR2 is YFSETQ in the germline V gene. CDR3 size: 14 residues. The CDR3: CASSTGLAGGEQFF. The CDR3 DNA follows: TGCGCCAGCAGCACGGGACTAGCGGGTGGGGAGCAGTTCTTC.

V is TRBV28 and J is TRBJ1-2; maybe TRBD1 (5 bases). Deletions cut 8 bases from V and 3 bases from J, with 19 bases between. Germline V CDR1 and CDR2: MDHEN, SYDVKM. The CDR3 runs to 15 residues. Here the CDR3 reads CASGLGTLFHYGYTF. CDR3 in DNA: TGTGCCAGCGGCCTTGGGACCCTATTCCACTATGGCTACACCTTC.

This clone is medium-sized. V and J are TRBV2 and TRBJ2-2; D ambiguous. This CDR3 comprises 12 residues. From germline, CDR1 is SNHLY and CDR2 FYNNEI. The V and J ends lost 3 bases and 9 bases respectively, with 8 bases between them. CDR3 coding DNA: TGTGCCAGCAGTGAGCACAACAGGGAGCTGTTTTTT. This encodes CASSEHNRELFF.

This chain uses TRBV19 with TRBJ2-3; 10 nucleotides align to TRBD1. V was pared by 4 bases and J by 10 bases, with 17 bases of the junction left unmatched. CDR1 and CDR2 from the germline V gene are LNHDA and SQIVND (reference sequence). The CDR3 is made up of 17 amino acids. CDR3 sequence: CASSTDSRQGAIGAQYF. The CDR3 coding sequence is TGTGCCAGTAGTACCGACTCCCGACAGGGGGCCATAGGTGCGCAGTATTTT.

The rearrangement links TRBV5-1 to TRBJ2-7; 10 bases are a match to TRBD1. The CDR3 totals 14 residues. Losses at the gene ends were 6 bases for V and 3 bases for J; bases not matched to a gene: 6. CDR1 and CDR2 from the germline V gene are SGHRS and YFSETQ. CDR3 residues: CASTSGTGDYEQYF. The CDR3 DNA is TGCGCCAGCACTTCCGGGACAGGGGACTACGAGCAGTACTTC.

The chain is built from TRBV30 and TRBJ1-3; 7 bases match TRBD1. The CDR3 sequence is 14 residues long. The germline V gene encodes CDR1 GTSNPN and CDR2 SVGIG (reference sequence). The V gene end was trimmed by 1 base and the J gene end by 5 bases; junction bases not matched to a gene: 5. The CDR3 here is CAWSEEQGRNTIYF. In DNA form, the CDR3 reads TGTGCCTGGAGTGAGGAACAGGGGAGAAACACCATATATTTT.

The rearrangement joins TRBV6-5 to TRBJ2-5, with TRBD1 identical over 8 bases. The end of the DNA fits TRBJ2-7 better, so the J call may be wrong. CDR3 length equals 13 residues. In germline, CDR1 is MNHEY, CDR2 SVGAGI. CDR3: CASGTGSRYEQYF. The CDR3 DNA is TGTGCCAGCGGGACAGGTTCCCGTTACGAGCAGTACTTC.

The chain is built from TRBV28 and TRBJ2-2; D gene unclear. V lost 3 bases to trimming and J lost 6 bases, with 14 bases between them. This CDR3 has 15 amino acids. In germline, CDR1 is MDHEN, CDR2 SYDVKM. The DNA of the CDR3 is TGTGCCAGCAGTTTCACGGGTACCGGGTCCGGGGAGCTGTTTTTT. Its protein is CASSFTGTGSGELFF.

The gene calls are TRBV7-2 and TRBJ2-3; tentatively, D is TRBD2 (6 bases). Germline V gene data show CDR1 as SGHTA and CDR2 as FQGNSA. The CDR3 totals 13 residues. Between the trimmed V and J ends, which lost 1 base and 5 bases, there was a span of 7 bases. CDR3 protein: CASSLVREDTQYF. The CDR3 DNA sequence: TGTGCCAGCAGCTTAGTGCGGGAAGATACGCAGTATTTT.